Detailed here is one T cell receptor beta chain. Antigen unknown. The data derive from a study of cytomegalovirus exposure and HLA in healthy donors. The study's findings and limits: The authors enumerated some 170 TCR beta chains as linked to cytomegalovirus. Common viral pathogens (according to a later analysis) appeared linked to several of the most significant clusters.

CDR1 and CDR2 from the germline V gene are SGHRS and YFSETQ. V was trimmed by 4 bases and J by 6 bases, leaving 11 bases between them. The CDR3 runs 13 residues. 13 Jbeta primers and 60 Vbeta primers were used for the PCR. Measured with immunoSEQ multiplex PCR; TCRdb has only the in-frame clones, and not every one. Among roughly 150,000 clones listed, 75% to 90% were seen once. The sequence came from a boy aged 2 to 9 in good health and CMV-seronegative. The sample consisted of PBMCs. The V gene is TRBV5-1, the J gene TRBJ1-5; possibly TRBD1 for D (5 bases). The CDR3 region has the DNA TGCGCCAGCAGCCCGGACACGGGTCAGCCCCAGCATTTT. Its protein product is CASSPDTGQPQHF.